The entry below gives a single T cell receptor beta chain sequence along with its context. Its target is unknown. Read sequence stops 3 residues before the CDR3 end, and the germline J gene provides the missing end. This same CDR3 is encoded by further DNA sequences in the sample. TCRdb keeps only in-frame clones here, not all; method: immunoSEQ multiplex PCR. The listing records about 40,000 clones. The ends were cut back, 3 bases at V and 5 bases at J, with 19 bases in the middle. Germline values: CDR1 DFQATT, CDR2 SNEGSKA (reference sequence). CDR3 size: 15 residues. The data belong to a study of T cells in women clearing cervical HPV infection. Study summary: With HLA typing for only a few women, HLA confounding remains possible. The study's findings and limits: CIN3+ cases had significantly higher TCR repertoire richness than controls, but evenness did not differ.

Sequencing used blood buffy coat. The chain carries TRBV20-1 and TRBJ1-2; the D is unclear. The origin of this receptor is a woman between 18 and 70 years old with a cervical HPV16 infection that either progressed to CIN3+ or cleared (not recorded which). The sequenced CDR3 bases are TGCAGTGCTAGTCCTTACCAGGAGGGTGGGTATGGC. Amino acids: CSASPYQEGGYG. The entire CDR3 is CSASPYQEGGYGYTF.